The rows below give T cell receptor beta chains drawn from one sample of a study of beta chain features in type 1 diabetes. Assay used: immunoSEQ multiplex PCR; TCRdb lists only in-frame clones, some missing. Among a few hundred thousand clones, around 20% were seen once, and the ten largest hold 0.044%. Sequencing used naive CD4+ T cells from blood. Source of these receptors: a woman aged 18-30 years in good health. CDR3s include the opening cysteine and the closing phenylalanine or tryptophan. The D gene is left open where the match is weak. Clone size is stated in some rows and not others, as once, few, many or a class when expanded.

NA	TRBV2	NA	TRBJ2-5	CASGPGEETQYF	TGTGCCAGCGGACCAGGGGAAGAGACCCAGTACTTC
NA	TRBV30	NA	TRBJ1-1	CAWSVTGDTEAFF	TGTGCCTGGAGTGTAACAGGAGACACTGAAGCTTTCTTT
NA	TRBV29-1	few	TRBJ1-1	CSVSRGRGTEAFF	TGCAGCGTTTCCAGGGGAAGGGGAACTGAAGCTTTCTTT
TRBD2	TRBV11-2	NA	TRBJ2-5	CASSFGLAYETQYF	TGTGCCAGCAGCTTCGGACTAGCCTACGAGACCCAGTACTTC
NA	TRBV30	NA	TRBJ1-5	CAWSVYPRDSNQPQHF	TGTGCCTGGAGTGTGTACCCACGGGATAGCAATCAGCCCCAGCATTTT
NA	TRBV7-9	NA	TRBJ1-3	CASSQSGNTIYF	TGTGCCAGCAGCCAATCTGGAAACACCATATATTTT
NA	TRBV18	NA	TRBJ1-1	CASSPGGKSTEAFF	TGTGCCAGCTCACCCGGCGGCAAATCCACTGAAGCTTTCTTT
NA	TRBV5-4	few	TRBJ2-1	CASSLVLADEQFF	TGTGCCAGCAGCTTGGTACTAGCCGATGAGCAGTTCTTC
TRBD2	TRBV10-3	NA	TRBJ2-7	CAISGFTSGAYEQYF	TGTGCCATCAGTGGGTTTACTAGCGGGGCCTACGAGCAGTACTTC
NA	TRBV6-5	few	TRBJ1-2	CAIALSRDGNYGYTF	TGTGCCATCGCCTTATCGCGGGACGGTAACTATGGCTACACCTTC
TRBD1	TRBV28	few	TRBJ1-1	CASRGRDREGFEAFF	TGTGCCAGCAGAGGTCGGGACAGGGAAGGATTTGAAGCTTTCTTT
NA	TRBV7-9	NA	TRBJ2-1	CASSLVIEQFF	TGTGCCAGCAGCTTAGTAATTGAGCAGTTCTTC